These 30 T cell receptor beta chains were sequenced from one sample in a study of blood T cell repertoires in COVID-19. The assay was immunoSEQ multiplex PCR, and TCRdb's table has in-frame clones only and misses some. The data hold approximately 150,000 clones, with roughly 80% observed a single time. Input material: PBMCs or T cells enriched from blood (not recorded which). These receptors originate from a man aged 40-50 years with acute COVID-19.

The rearrangement joins TRBV16 to TRBJ2-3, with a weak D call TRBD1 (5 bases). The CDR3 is 14 amino acids. Germline V gene lookup returns CDR1 KGHSY and CDR2 FQNENV. V shed 1 base and J shed 4 bases, with 9 bases lying between them. The chain's CDR3 is CASSQFQGPDTQYF. As DNA, the CDR3 is TGTGCCAGCAGCCAATTTCAGGGTCCAGATACGCAGTATTTT.

The chain has TRBV7-3 and TRBJ2-5; 10 nucleotides line up with TRBD2. The CDR3 totals 17 residues. Germline values: CDR1 SGHTA, CDR2 FQGTGA. V was pared by 4 bases and J by 2 bases, with 10 bases of the junction left unmatched. This CDR3 is CASSSGVAGGLQETQYF. The DNA of the CDR3 is TGTGCCAGCAGCTCCGGGGTAGCGGGAGGCTTACAAGAGACCCAGTACTTC. Supplemented by reference TRBV7-3 and TRBJ2-5, the full variable domain reads GAGVSQTPSNKVTEKGKYVELRCDPISGHTALYWYRQSLGQGPEFLIYFQGTGAADDSGLPNDRFFAVRPEGSVSTLKIQRTERGDSAVYLCASSSGVAGGLQETQYFGPGTRLLVL.

This clone was detected once. The chain employs TRBV19 and TRBJ2-1; 10 nucleotides line up with TRBD2. This CDR3 has 15 residues. The germline CDR1 and CDR2 sequences are LNHDA and SQIVND (reference sequence). The J segment lost 2 bases and the V segment lost 5 bases, leaving 3 bases of the junction unmatched. The CDR3 protein is CASSPSGGPYNEQFF. Here the CDR3 DNA reads TGTGCCAGTAGTCCTAGCGGGGGACCCTACAATGAGCAGTTCTTC.

The genes are TRBV5-8 and TRBJ2-5; 8 bases fit TRBD1. V lost 4 bases, J lost 4 bases, and 6 bases stayed unmatched. Germline-derived CDR1 and CDR2 are SGHTS and YDEGEE. CDR3 size: 14 residues. Here the CDR3 reads CASSLSGTGETQYF. The DNA for the CDR3 is TGTGCCAGCAGCCTTTCCGGGACAGGAGAGACCCAGTACTTC.

The rearrangement links TRBV19 to TRBJ1-1; D perhaps matches TRBD1 (5 bases). This CDR3 has 13 residues. The V end was cut by 6 bases, the J end by 10 bases, with 18 bases between. Per germline, CDR1 LNHDA and CDR2 SQIVND (reference sequence). As DNA, the CDR3 is TGTGCCAGTAGCATTGAGGGGAGGCCGGGAGCTTTCTTT. Its protein product is CASSIEGRPGAFF. The whole variable domain, filled in from reference TRBV19 and TRBJ1-1, reads DGGITQSPKYLFRKEGQNVTLSCEQNLNHDAMYWYRQDPGQGLRLIYYSQIVNDFQKGDIAEGYSVSREKKESFPLTVTSAQKNPTAFYLCASSIEGRPGAFFGQGTRLTVV.

The chain employs TRBV14 and TRBJ2-2; TRBD2 matches 10 bases. CDR3 length equals 16 residues. The germline gives CDR1 SGHDN, CDR2 FVKESK. After removal of 4 bases from V and 2 bases from J, the junction contained 4 bases not matched to a gene. This CDR3 reads CASSPGLAINTGELFF. DNA of the CDR3: TGTGCCAGCAGCCCGGGACTAGCGATTAACACCGGGGAGCTGTTTTTT.

The V call is TRBV3-1 (or the pseudogene TRBV3-2), the J call TRBJ1-1, with TRBD1 as a possible D gene (6 bases). The germline V and J ends were trimmed by 5 bases and 13 bases, with 17 bases remaining between them. CDR3 length: 12 amino acids. Germline-derived CDR1 and CDR2 are LGHDT and YNNKEL (reference sequence). In nucleotides, the CDR3 is TGTGCCAGCAGCTTACAGGGCACGGAGGATTTCTTT. Translating gives CASSLQGTEDFF.

Of note for this clone: The sample has other DNA sequences that encode this CDR3 too. The rearrangement uses TRBV6-5 and TRBJ2-3; 11 positions agree with TRBD2. There are 16 residues in the CDR3. The V segment lost 2 bases and the J segment 1 base; nucleotides outside the gene matches: 2. Germline-derived CDR1 and CDR2 are MNHEY and SVGAGI. CDR3 residues: CASSYTTSGGTDTQYF. The CDR3 coding sequence is TGTGCCAGCAGTTACACGACTAGCGGGGGCACAGATACGCAGTATTTT.

The chain has TRBV5-5 and TRBJ1-1, with D maybe TRBD1 (6 bases). The CDR3 covers 14 residues. Looked up from germline, CDR1 is SGHKS and CDR2 is YYEKEE (reference sequence). Trimming stripped 4 bases from V and 3 bases from J, with 13 bases between. CDR3 sequence: CASSLRGGDTEAFF. The CDR3 DNA reads as TGTGCCAGCAGCCTCAGGGGAGGGGACACTGAAGCTTTCTTT.

Points on this clone: One junction end does not reproduce the germline sequence, and a read error may be involved. The V and J genes are TRBV7-7 and TRBJ2-1; the match to TRBD1 covers 8 bases. There are 15 residues in the CDR3. Germline V CDR1 and CDR2: SSHAT, FNYEAQ (reference sequence). For the CDR3, the DNA is TGTGCTAGCAGCCGTGGACAGGGTTCTGACAATGAGCAGTTCTTC. Its protein product is CASSRGQGSDNEQFF. Full variable domain (remainder filled in from reference TRBV7-7 and TRBJ2-1): GAGVSQSPRYKVTKRGQDVTLRCDPISSHATLYWYQQALGQGPEFLTYFNYEAQPDKSGLPSDRFSAERPEGSISTLTIQRTEQRDSAMYRCASSRGQGSDNEQFFGPGTRLTVL.

The V and J genes are TRBV16 and TRBJ1-2; D is undetermined. The germline V and J ends were trimmed by 1 base and 3 bases, with 9 bases remaining between them. Germline assignment: CDR1 KGHSY and CDR2 FQNENV. The CDR3 runs 14 residues. Here the CDR3 DNA reads TGTGCCAGCAGCCAATATCCAGGCCACTATGGCTACACCTTC. Its protein is CASSQYPGHYGYTF.

V gene TRBV12-3 or TRBV12-4 combines with J gene TRBJ2-5, with TRBD2 matching over 8 bases. The CDR3 spans 11 residues. Trimming cost V 1 base and J 13 bases; bases outside gene matches: 2. Here the CDR3 reads CASSLGGRPYF. In DNA form, the CDR3 reads TGTGCCAGCAGTTTAGGCGGGAGGCCGTACTTC.

This clone was counted a few times. This chain connects TRBV5-1 to TRBJ1-6; 7 bases match TRBD1. This CDR3 contains 17 residues. Germline trimming cut 0 bases from V and 3 bases from J; bases unmatched to any gene: 6. CDR1 SGHRS and CDR2 YFSETQ come from the germline V gene. The CDR3 DNA reads TGCGCCAGCAGCTTGGCCCGCCCAGGGGGCTATAATTCACCCCTCCACTTT. This encodes CASSLARPGGYNSPLHF.

Concerning this clone: This CDR3 is also generated by other DNA sequences in the sample. The V and J genes are TRBV30 and TRBJ1-5, with 8 positions matching TRBD1. V shed 1 base, J shed 4 bases, and the junction held 0 bases outside the gene matches. CDR3 length: 13 amino acids. Germline loops: CDR1 GTSNPN, CDR2 SVGIG (reference sequence). As DNA, the CDR3 is TGTGCCTGGAGTGGACAGGGGAATCAGCCCCAGCATTTT. The encoded protein is CAWSGQGNQPQHF.

This chain joins TRBV7-2 and TRBJ1-5; 8 positions agree with TRBD1. V trimming: 5 bases; J trimming: 4 bases; junction bases outside the gene matches: 4. The CDR3 has 14 amino acids. The V gene's germline CDR1 is SGHTA and CDR2 FQGNSA. CDR3 sequence: CASSARTGNQPQHF. The CDR3 DNA reads TGTGCCAGCAGCGCCCGGACAGGGAATCAGCCCCAGCATTTT.

V is TRBV27 and J is TRBJ2-2; 12 bases map to TRBD2. The CDR3 runs 18 residues. Trimming at V came to 5 bases and at J to 5 bases, leaving 12 bases not matched to a gene. Germline assignment: CDR1 MNHEY and CDR2 SMNVEV (reference sequence). CDR3 loop: CASSQGLAGGARTGELFF. The DNA for the CDR3 is TGTGCCAGCAGTCAGGGGCTAGCGGGAGGGGCTAGGACCGGGGAGCTGTTTTTT.

This sequence joins TRBV9 and TRBJ2-7; D may be TRBD2 (6 bases). Germline loops: CDR1 SGDLS, CDR2 YYNGEE. Trimming cost V 4 bases and J 1 base, with 9 bases left between them. This CDR3 spans 13 amino acids. The CDR3 sequence is CASSRRGSYEQYF. CDR3 coding DNA: TGTGCCAGCAGCAGGCGGGGTTCCTACGAGCAGTACTTC.

This chain uses TRBV5-1 with TRBJ1-4, with a weak D call TRBD1 (6 bases). From germline, CDR1 is SGHRS and CDR2 YFSETQ. The ends were cut back, 1 base at V and 5 bases at J, with 12 bases in the middle. There are 15 residues in the CDR3. Written as DNA, the CDR3 is TGCGCCAGCAGCTTGTACGCAGGGGAAAATGAAAAACTGTTTTTT. Translated, it gives CASSLYAGENEKLFF. The full variable domain, completed using reference TRBV5-1 and TRBJ1-4, is KAGVTQTPRYLIKTRGQQVTLSCSPISGHRSVSWYQQTPGQGLQFLFEYFSETQRNKGNFPGRFSGRQFSNSRSEMNVSTLELGDSALYLCASSLYAGENEKLFFGSGTQLSVL.

The gene calls are TRBV2 and TRBJ1-1, with unresolved D. V gave up 6 bases and J gave up 1 base, with 12 bases separating them. CDR3 length equals 14 residues. CDR1 and CDR2 from the germline V gene are SNHLY and FYNNEI. The CDR3, as DNA: TGTGCCAGCAGGACGTACAGCGGGAACACTGAAGCTTTCTTT. Translating it yields CASRTYSGNTEAFF.

The J gene is TRBJ2-7, the V gene TRBV7-9; TRBD1 agrees at 11 bases. Germline values: CDR1 SEHNR, CDR2 FQNEAQ (reference sequence). The CDR3 runs to 14 residues. V was pared by 5 bases and J by 6 bases, with 6 bases of the junction left unmatched. The CDR3 is CASSRGQGAGEQYF. CDR3 nucleotides: TGTGCCAGCAGCCGAGGACAGGGGGCCGGCGAGCAGTACTTC.

The rearrangement joins TRBV6-5 to TRBJ2-5; 8 bases are a match to TRBD2. The germline V gene encodes CDR1 MNHEY and CDR2 SVGAGI. The V segment lost 6 bases and the J segment 6 bases; nucleotides outside the gene matches: 6. The CDR3 runs to 13 residues. The CDR3: CASSPEREQTQYF. The CDR3 coding sequence is TGTGCCAGCAGCCCAGAGCGGGAGCAGACCCAGTACTTC.

The chain is built from TRBV12-3 or TRBV12-4 and TRBJ2-1; 7 nucleotides align to TRBD1. The CDR3 contains 10 residues. The trim removed 5 bases at V and 12 bases at J, leaving 1 base unmatched. CDR3 in amino acids: CASSRDRQFF. As DNA, the CDR3 is TGTGCCAGCAGTCGGGACAGGCAGTTCTTC.

The V call is TRBV29-1, the J call TRBJ1-5; unclear D gene. CDR1 is SQVTM, CDR2 ANQGSEA, per germline. CDR3 length: 13 amino acids. V was pared by 4 bases and J by 0 bases, with 7 bases between. The CDR3 DNA reads as TGCAGCGTTGCCGTTAATAGCAATCAGCCCCAGCATTTT. Protein product: CSVAVNSNQPQHF. The complete variable domain, with remaining parts taken from reference TRBV29-1 and TRBJ1-5, reads SAVISQKPSRDICQRGTSLTIQCQVDSQVTMMFWYRQQPGQSLTLIATANQGSEATYESGFVIDKFPISRPNLTFSTLTVSNMSPEDSSIYLCSVAVNSNQPQHFGDGTRLSIL.

The chain links TRBV18 to TRBJ1-4, with D perhaps matching TRBD1 (6 bases). This CDR3 is 16 amino acids long. V shed 4 bases and J shed 4 bases, with 16 bases lying between them. Germline-derived CDR1 and CDR2 are KGHSH and LQKENI. CDR3 in amino acids: CASSHSETGINEKLFF. The CDR3 nucleotides read TGTGCCAGCTCACACTCCGAAACAGGGATTAATGAAAAACTGTTTTTT.

This clone was observed many times. The chain links TRBV7-6 to TRBJ1-3; 7 bases agree with TRBD1. The CDR3 extends over 16 amino acids. The germline gives CDR1 SGHVS, CDR2 FNYEAQ. After removal of 0 bases from V and 4 bases from J, the junction contained 6 bases not matched to a gene. In DNA, the CDR3 is TGTGCCAGCAGCTTAGCGCGACAGGGCACGGGAAACACCATATATTTT. As protein: CASSLARQGTGNTIYF.

The V call is TRBV27, the J call TRBJ1-1, with TRBD1 identical over 8 bases. Per germline, CDR1 MNHEY and CDR2 SMNVEV (reference sequence). This CDR3 is built from 15 residues. The V and J ends lost 5 bases and 4 bases, in that order; junction bases with no gene match: 9. CDR3 sequence: CASSPHRGKGTEAFF. The DNA of the CDR3 is TGTGCCAGCAGTCCGCACAGGGGGAAAGGCACTGAAGCTTTCTTT.

CDR3 in amino acids: CASSPEAAPEKLFF. The CDR3 DNA reads TGTGCCAGCAGCCCCGAGGCGGCCCCTGAAAAACTGTTTTTT. The chain joins TRBV3-1 (or the pseudogene TRBV3-2) to TRBJ1-4; no firm D call. The CDR3 loop spans 14 amino acids. V dropped 4 bases and J dropped 7 bases, with 13 bases sitting between them. Germline assignment: CDR1 LGHDT and CDR2 YNNKEL (reference sequence).

The chain couples TRBV6-5 to TRBJ2-1; D is possibly TRBD2 (5 bases). The V gene's germline CDR1 is MNHEY and CDR2 SVGAGI. V lost 6 bases to trimming and J lost 3 bases, with 9 bases between them. The CDR3 covers 13 residues. CDR3 sequence (DNA): TGTGCCAGCAGCGACTATCTCTACAATGAGCAGTTCTTC. Its translation is CASSDYLYNEQFF.

The chain recombines TRBV7-9 with TRBJ2-7, with 8 bases that match TRBD2. The germline gives CDR1 SEHNR, CDR2 FQNEAQ (reference sequence). The CDR3 totals 14 residues. V gave up 2 bases and J gave up 5 bases; unmatched junction bases: 5. The CDR3 region is CASSLSGGPHEQYF. The CDR3 DNA sequence: TGTGCCAGCAGCTTATCGGGAGGGCCCCACGAGCAGTACTTC.

As DNA, the CDR3 is TGTGCCAGCAGCCCAGGGGGGACAGGCGACGAGCAGTACTTC. Amino acid sequence: CASSPGGTGDEQYF. The chain couples TRBV11-3 to TRBJ2-7, with 8 bases fitting TRBD1. This CDR3 region has 14 residues. CDR1 and CDR2 from the germline V gene are SGHNT and YENEEA. V shed 5 bases, J shed 5 bases, and the junction held 8 bases outside the gene matches.